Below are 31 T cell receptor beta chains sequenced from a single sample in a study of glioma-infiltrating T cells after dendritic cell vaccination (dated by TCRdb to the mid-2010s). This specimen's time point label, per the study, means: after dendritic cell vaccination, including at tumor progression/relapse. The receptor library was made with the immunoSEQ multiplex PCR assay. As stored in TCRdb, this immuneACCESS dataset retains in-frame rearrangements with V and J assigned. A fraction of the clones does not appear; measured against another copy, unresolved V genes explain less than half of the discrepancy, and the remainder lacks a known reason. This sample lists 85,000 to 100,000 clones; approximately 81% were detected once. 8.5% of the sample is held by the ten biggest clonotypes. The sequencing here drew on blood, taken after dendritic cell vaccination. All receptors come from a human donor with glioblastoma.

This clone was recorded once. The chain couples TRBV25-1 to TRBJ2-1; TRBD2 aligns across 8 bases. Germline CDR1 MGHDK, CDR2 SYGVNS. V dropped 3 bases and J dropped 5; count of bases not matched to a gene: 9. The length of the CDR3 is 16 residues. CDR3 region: CASSDPLAGPHNEQFF. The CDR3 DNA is TGTGCCAGCAGTGACCCCCTAGCGGGTCCTCACAATGAGCAGTTCTTC.

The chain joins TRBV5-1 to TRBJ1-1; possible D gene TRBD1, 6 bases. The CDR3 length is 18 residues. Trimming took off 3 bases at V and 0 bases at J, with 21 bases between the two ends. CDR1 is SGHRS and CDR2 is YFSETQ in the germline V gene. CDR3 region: CASSSSQQGARMNTEAFF. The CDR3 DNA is TGCGCCAGCAGCTCTTCTCAACAGGGCGCCCGTATGAACACTGAAGCTTTCTTT. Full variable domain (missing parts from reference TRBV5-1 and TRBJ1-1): KAGVTQTPRYLIKTRGQQVTLSCSPISGHRSVSWYQQTPGQGLQFLFEYFSETQRNKGNFPGRFSGRQFSNSRSEMNVSTLELGDSALYLCASSSSQQGARMNTEAFFGQGTRLTVV.

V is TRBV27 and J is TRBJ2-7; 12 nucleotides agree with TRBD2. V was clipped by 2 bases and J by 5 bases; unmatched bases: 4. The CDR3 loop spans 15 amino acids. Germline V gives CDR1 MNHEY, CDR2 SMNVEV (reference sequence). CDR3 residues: CASSLRTSGNNEQYF. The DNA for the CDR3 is TGTGCCAGCAGTTTACGGACTAGCGGGAACAACGAGCAGTACTTC.

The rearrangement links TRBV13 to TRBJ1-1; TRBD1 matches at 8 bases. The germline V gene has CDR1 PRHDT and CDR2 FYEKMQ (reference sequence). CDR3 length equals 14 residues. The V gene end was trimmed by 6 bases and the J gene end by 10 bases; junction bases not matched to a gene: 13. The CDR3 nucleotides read TGTGCCAGCAGTACGTCCCAGGGGGCTCCTGGAGCTTTCTTT. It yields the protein CASSTSQGAPGAFF.

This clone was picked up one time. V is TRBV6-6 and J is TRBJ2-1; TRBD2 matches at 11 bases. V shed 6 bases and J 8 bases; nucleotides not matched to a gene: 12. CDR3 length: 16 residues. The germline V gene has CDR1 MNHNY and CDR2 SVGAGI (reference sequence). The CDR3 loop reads CASRQTSGNPRDEQFF. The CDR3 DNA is TGTGCCAGCAGACAGACTAGCGGGAACCCCAGGGATGAGCAGTTCTTC.

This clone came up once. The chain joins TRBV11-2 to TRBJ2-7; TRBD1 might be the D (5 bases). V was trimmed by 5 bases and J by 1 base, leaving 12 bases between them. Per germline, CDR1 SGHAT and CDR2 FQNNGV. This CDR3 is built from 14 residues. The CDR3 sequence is CASSKTVPSYEQYF. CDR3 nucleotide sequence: TGTGCCAGCAGCAAGACAGTACCTTCCTACGAGCAGTACTTC.

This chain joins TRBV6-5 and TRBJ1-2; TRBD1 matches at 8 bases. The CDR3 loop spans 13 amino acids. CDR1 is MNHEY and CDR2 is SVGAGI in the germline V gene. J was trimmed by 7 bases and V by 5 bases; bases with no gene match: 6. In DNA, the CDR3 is TGTGCCAGCAGTCGAGGACAGGGAGCTGGCTACACCTTC. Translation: CASSRGQGAGYTF.

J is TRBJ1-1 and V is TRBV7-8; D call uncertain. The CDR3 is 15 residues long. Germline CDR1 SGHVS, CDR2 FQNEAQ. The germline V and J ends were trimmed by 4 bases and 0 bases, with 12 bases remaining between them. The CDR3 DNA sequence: TGTGCCAGCAGCTGGAGGCCAGGACTGAACACTGAAGCTTTCTTT. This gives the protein CASSWRPGLNTEAFF.

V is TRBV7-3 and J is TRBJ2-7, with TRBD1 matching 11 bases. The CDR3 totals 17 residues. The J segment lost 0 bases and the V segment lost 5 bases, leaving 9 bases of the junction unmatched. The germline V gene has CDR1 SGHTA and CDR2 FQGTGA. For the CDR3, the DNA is TGTGCCAGCAGCGCCGGGACAGGGGGACCCAACTCCTACGAGCAGTACTTC. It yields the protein CASSAGTGGPNSYEQYF.

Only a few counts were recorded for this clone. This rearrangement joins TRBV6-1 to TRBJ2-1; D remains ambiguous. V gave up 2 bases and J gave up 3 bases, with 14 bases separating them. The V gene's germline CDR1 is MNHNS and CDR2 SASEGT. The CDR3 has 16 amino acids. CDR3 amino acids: CASSELVGHSYNEQFF. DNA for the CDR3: TGTGCCAGCAGTGAATTAGTGGGTCACAGCTACAATGAGCAGTTCTTC.

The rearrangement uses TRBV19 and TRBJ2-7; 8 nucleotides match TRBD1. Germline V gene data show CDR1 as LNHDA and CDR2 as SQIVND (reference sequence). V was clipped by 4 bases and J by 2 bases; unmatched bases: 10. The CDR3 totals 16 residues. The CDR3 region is CASSSKRQGSPYEQYF. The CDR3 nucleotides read TGTGCCAGTAGTAGCAAAAGACAGGGGAGCCCCTACGAGCAGTACTTC.

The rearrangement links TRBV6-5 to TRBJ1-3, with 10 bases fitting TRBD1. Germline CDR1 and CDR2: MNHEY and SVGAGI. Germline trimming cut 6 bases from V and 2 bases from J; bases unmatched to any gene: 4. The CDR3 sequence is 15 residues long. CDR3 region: CASRRDRGTGNTIYF. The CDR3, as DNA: TGTGCCAGCAGACGGGACAGGGGAACTGGAAACACCATATATTTT.

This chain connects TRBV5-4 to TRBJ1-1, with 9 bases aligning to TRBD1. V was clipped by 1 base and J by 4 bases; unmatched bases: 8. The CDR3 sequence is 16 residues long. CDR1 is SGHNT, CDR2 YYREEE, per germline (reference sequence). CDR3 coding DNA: TGTGCCAGCAGCTTGCCCGGGACAGGGAGGTCCACTGAAGCTTTCTTT. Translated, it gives CASSLPGTGRSTEAFF.

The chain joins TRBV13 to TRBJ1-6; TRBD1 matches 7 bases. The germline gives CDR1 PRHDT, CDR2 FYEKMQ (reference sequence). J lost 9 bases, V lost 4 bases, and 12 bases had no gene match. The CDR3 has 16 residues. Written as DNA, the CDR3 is TGTGCCAGCAGCTCATCCTCAACAGGGGTGAGTTCACCCCTCCACTTT. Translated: CASSSSSTGVSSPLHF.

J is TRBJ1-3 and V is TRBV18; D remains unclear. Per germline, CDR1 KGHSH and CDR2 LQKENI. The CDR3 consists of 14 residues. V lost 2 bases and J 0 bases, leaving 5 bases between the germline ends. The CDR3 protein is CASSPFSSGNTIYF. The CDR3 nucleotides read TGTGCCAGCTCACCATTTAGCTCTGGAAACACCATATATTTT.

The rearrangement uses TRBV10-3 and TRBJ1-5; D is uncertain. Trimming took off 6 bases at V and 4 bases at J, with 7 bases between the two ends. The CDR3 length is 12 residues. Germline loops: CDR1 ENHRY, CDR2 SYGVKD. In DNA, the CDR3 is TGTGCCATCAGCGGGGAAAATCAGCCCCAGCATTTT. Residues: CAISGENQPQHF.

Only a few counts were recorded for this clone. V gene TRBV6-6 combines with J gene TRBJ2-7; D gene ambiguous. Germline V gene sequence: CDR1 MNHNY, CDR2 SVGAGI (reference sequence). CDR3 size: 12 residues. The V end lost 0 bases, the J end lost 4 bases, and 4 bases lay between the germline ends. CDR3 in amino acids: CASSYSSYEQYF. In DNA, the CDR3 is TGTGCCAGCAGTTACTCGAGTTACGAGCAGTACTTC.

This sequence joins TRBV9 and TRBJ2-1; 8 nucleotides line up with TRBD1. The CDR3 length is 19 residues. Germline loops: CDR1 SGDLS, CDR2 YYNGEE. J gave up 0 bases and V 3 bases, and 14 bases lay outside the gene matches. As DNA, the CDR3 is TGTGCCAGCAGCGCCGGACAGGGATGGAGAATTAGCTCCTACAATGAGCAGTTCTTC. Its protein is CASSAGQGWRISSYNEQFF.

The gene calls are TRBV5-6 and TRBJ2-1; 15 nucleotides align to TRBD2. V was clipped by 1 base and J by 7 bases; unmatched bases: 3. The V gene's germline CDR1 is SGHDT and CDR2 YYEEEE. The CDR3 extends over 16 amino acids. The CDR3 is CASSLLGLAGGNEQFF. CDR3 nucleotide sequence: TGTGCCAGCAGCTTGTTGGGACTAGCGGGAGGTAATGAGCAGTTCTTC.

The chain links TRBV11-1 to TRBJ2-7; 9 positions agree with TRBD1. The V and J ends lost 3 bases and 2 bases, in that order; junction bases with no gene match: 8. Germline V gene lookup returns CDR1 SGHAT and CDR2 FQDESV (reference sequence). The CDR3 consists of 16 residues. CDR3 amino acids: CASSFRTGVLTYEQYF. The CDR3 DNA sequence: TGTGCCAGCAGCTTCCGGACAGGGGTATTAACCTACGAGCAGTACTTC.

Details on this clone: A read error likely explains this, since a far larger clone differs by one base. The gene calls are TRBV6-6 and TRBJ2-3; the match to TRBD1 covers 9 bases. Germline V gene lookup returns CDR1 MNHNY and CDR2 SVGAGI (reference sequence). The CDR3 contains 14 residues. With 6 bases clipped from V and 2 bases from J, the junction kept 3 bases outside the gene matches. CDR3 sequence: CASRGDRDTDTQYF. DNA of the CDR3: TGTGCCAGCAGAGGGGACAGGGACACAGATACGCAGTATTTT.

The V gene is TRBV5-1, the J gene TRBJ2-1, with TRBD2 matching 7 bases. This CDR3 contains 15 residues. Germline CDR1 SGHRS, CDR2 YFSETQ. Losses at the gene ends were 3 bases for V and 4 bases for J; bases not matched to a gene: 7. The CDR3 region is CASSSRDYTYNEQFF. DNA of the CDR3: TGCGCCAGCAGCTCCCGGGACTACACTTACAATGAGCAGTTCTTC. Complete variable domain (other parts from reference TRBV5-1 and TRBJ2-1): KAGVTQTPRYLIKTRGQQVTLSCSPISGHRSVSWYQQTPGQGLQFLFEYFSETQRNKGNFPGRFSGRQFSNSRSEMNVSTLELGDSALYLCASSSRDYTYNEQFFGPGTRLTVL.

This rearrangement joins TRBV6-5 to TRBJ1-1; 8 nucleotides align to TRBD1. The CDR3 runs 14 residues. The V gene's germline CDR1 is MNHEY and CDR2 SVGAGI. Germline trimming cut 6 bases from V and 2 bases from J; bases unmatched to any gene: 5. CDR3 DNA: TGTGCCAGCAGACTACAGGGGGAAAACACTGAAGCTTTCTTT. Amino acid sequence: CASRLQGENTEAFF.

The CDR3 is CASSRGGDTQYF. CDR3 in DNA: TGTGCCAGTAGTCGGGGAGGGGATACGCAGTATTTT. The chain recombines TRBV19 with TRBJ2-3; 7 bases are a match to TRBD2. With V trimmed by 5 bases and J by 6 bases, 2 bases remained unmatched. In germline, CDR1 is LNHDA, CDR2 SQIVND (reference sequence). The CDR3 covers 12 residues.

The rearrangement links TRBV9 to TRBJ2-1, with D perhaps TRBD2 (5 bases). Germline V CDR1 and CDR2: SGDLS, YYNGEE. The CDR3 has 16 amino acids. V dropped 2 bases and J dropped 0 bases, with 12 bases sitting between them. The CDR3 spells CASSVTGWGSYNEQFF. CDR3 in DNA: TGTGCCAGCAGCGTGACGGGGTGGGGCTCCTACAATGAGCAGTTCTTC. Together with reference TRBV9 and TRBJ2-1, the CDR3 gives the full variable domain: DSGVTQTPKHLITATGQRVTLRCSPRSGDLSVYWYQQSLDQGLQFLIQYYNGEERAKGNILERFSAQQFPDLHSELNLSSLELGDSALYFCASSVTGWGSYNEQFFGPGTRLTVL.

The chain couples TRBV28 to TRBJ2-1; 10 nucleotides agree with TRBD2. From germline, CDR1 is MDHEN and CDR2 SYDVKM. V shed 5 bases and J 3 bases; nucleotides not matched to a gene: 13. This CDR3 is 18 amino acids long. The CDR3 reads CASSHGLAAVNLYNEQFF. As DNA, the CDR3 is TGTGCCAGCAGTCATGGACTAGCGGCCGTAAACCTCTACAATGAGCAGTTCTTC. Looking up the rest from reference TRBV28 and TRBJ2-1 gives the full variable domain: DVKVTQSSRYLVKRTGEKVFLECVQDMDHENMFWYRQDPGLGLRLIYFSYDVKMKEKGDIPEGYSVSREKKERFSLILESASTNQTSMYLCASSHGLAAVNLYNEQFFGPGTRLTVL.

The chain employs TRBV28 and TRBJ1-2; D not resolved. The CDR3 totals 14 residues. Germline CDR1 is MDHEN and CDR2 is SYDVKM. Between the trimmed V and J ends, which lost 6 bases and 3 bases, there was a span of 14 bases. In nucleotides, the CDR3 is TGTGCCAGCAGCCTCTACGCCACGGACTATGGCTACACCTTC. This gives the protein CASSLYATDYGYTF.

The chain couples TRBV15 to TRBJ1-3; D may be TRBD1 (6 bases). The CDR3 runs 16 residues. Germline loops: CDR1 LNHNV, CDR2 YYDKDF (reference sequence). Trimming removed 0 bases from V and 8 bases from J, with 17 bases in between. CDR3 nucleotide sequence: TGTGCCACCAGCAGAGATCAGGGGATCAAGAGGGACACCATATATTTT. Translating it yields CATSRDQGIKRDTIYF.

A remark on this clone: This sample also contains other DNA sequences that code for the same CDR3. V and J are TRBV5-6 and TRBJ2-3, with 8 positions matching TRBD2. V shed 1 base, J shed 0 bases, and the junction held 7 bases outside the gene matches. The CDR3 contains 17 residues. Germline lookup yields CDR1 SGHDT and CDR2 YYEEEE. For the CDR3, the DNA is TGTGCCAGCAGCTTGCTCGCGGGGGGAACTAGCACAGATACGCAGTATTTT. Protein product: CASSLLAGGTSTDTQYF.

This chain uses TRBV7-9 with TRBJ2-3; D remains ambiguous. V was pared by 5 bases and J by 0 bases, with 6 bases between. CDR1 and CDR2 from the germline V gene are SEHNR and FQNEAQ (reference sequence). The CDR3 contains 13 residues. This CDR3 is CASSQQSTDTQYF. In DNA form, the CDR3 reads TGTGCCAGCAGCCAACAAAGCACAGATACGCAGTATTTT.

As DNA, the CDR3 is TGTGCCAGCCATCCCTGGCAAACTGAAAAACTGTTTTTT. This sequence encodes CASHPWQTEKLFF. The genes are TRBV2 and TRBJ1-4; D not certain. The germline CDR1 and CDR2 sequences are SNHLY and FYNNEI. This CDR3 contains 13 residues. The germline V and J ends were trimmed by 8 bases and 7 bases, with 14 bases remaining between them.